A single sample gave rise to the 9 T cell receptor beta chains below, sequenced in a study of a mutant IDH1 vaccine in newly diagnosed glioma. This table comes from immunoSEQ multiplex PCR, and its TCRdb copy is limited to in-frame clones, with some not included. Among approximately 52,000 clones listed, about 80% were seen once. Which antigens these TCRs recognize remains unknown. The time point denotes: week 47, end of study. It was 300 ug of mutant IDH1 20-mer peptide that made up each vaccine dose, given with topical imiquimod. The sample consisted of PBMCs, taken from a glioma patient whose treatment included an IDH1 peptide vaccine. The receptors derive from a woman aged 40 to 55 with glioma. Some clones in this sample may be carry-over from other donors' samples.

On this clone: The sample holds other DNA sequences that translate to the same CDR3. The rearrangement links TRBV9 to TRBJ1-1, with D tentatively TRBD1 (6 bases). Trimming shortened V by 3 bases and J by 1 base, and 13 bases separated the two germline ends. CDR1 SGDLS and CDR2 YYNGEE come from the germline V gene. CDR3 length equals 15 residues. The CDR3 bases are TGTGCCAGCAGCGCCGGGACATTGGGGAACACTGAAGCTTTCTTT. It codes for CASSAGTLGNTEAFF.

This clone was detected only once. This rearrangement joins TRBV14 to TRBJ2-7; 7 bases line up with TRBD1. The CDR3 is 17 residues long. Germline V lookup: CDR1 SGHDN, CDR2 FVKESK. V shed 3 bases and J 4 bases; nucleotides not matched to a gene: 15. Here the CDR3 reads CASSQLSGWTGLYEQYF. The CDR3 region has the DNA TGTGCCAGCAGCCAGCTATCCGGATGGACAGGTCTGTACGAGCAGTACTTC. Using reference TRBV14 and TRBJ2-7 for the parts outside the CDR3, the full variable domain is EAGVTQFPSHSVIEKGQTVTLRCDPISGHDNLYWYRRVMGKEIKFLLHFVKESKQDESGMPNNRFLAERTGGTYSTLKVQPAELEDSGVYFCASSQLSGWTGLYEQYFGPGTRLTVT.

V is TRBV9 and J is TRBJ2-3; 7 bases match TRBD1. V was pared by 0 bases and J by 1 base, with 2 bases of the junction left unmatched. The germline V gene has CDR1 SGDLS and CDR2 YYNGEE. CDR3 length equals 15 residues. The CDR3 DNA sequence: TGTGCCAGCAGCGTAGTTGGACAGGGCACAGATACGCAGTATTTT. Translated: CASSVVGQGTDTQYF.

This sequence joins TRBV6-1 and TRBJ2-2, with 8 bases fitting TRBD2. Germline assignment: CDR1 MNHNS and CDR2 SASEGT. Trimming at V came to 3 bases and at J to 7 bases, leaving 10 bases not matched to a gene. CDR3 length: 16 residues. The CDR3: CASSEPAGGGIGELFF. For the CDR3, the DNA is TGTGCCAGCAGTGAGCCGGCGGGCGGGGGGATCGGGGAGCTGTTTTTT.

V is TRBV6-6 and J is TRBJ1-1; 7 nucleotides agree with TRBD1. The V gene end was trimmed by 0 bases and the J gene end by 5 bases; junction bases not matched to a gene: 3. There are 14 residues in the CDR3. Germline CDR1 is MNHNY and CDR2 is SVGAGI (reference sequence). The CDR3 reads CASSYSGGATEAFF. CDR3 DNA sequence: TGTGCCAGCAGTTACTCAGGGGGCGCAACTGAAGCTTTCTTT.

This clone came up a few times. The gene calls are TRBV5-6 and TRBJ1-1, with a weak D call TRBD1 (6 bases). Germline CDR1 SGHDT, CDR2 YYEEEE. V was clipped by 4 bases and J by 0 bases, with 10 bases between them. CDR3 size: 14 residues. CDR3 sequence (DNA): TGTGCCAGCAGCCCCGGGACATTGAACACTGAAGCTTTCTTT. This gives the protein CASSPGTLNTEAFF.

The genes are TRBV5-1 and TRBJ1-3, with D possibly being TRBD1 (5 bases). V lost 4 bases to trimming and J lost 6 bases, with 17 bases between them. Germline CDR1 SGHRS, CDR2 YFSETQ. CDR3 length: 15 amino acids. The CDR3 is CASSLLSGLENTIYF. The CDR3, as DNA: TGCGCCAGCAGCCTTTTATCAGGGCTCGAAAACACCATATATTTT.

This clone has ten or more counts. This chain joins TRBV9 and TRBJ1-1; D uncertain. V was cut by 0 bases and J by 5 bases, with 8 bases left in between. The CDR3 has 13 residues. From germline, CDR1 is SGDLS and CDR2 YYNGEE. The CDR3 coding sequence is TGTGCCAGCAGCGTAGGTGTACGTACTGAAGCTTTCTTT. Protein: CASSVGVRTEAFF.

This clone has just a few counts. The gene calls are TRBV4-1 and TRBJ2-6; D gene uncertain. Germline V lookup: CDR1 MGHRA, CDR2 YSYEKL. V dropped 5 bases and J dropped 2 bases, with 19 bases sitting between them. The CDR3 runs to 18 residues. The CDR3 DNA follows: TGCGCCAGCAGCACTCCTCGCGGCAGAGAAGCTGGGGCCAACGTCCTGACTTTC. Protein: CASSTPRGREAGANVLTF.